The 19 T cell receptor beta chains listed next were all sequenced from one sample in a study of T-cell memory formation after mild COVID-19. MiXCR was run by TCRdb on the 5' RACE reads, yielding one entry per CDR3 protein. The sample includes more than 300,000 distinct CDR3 sequences, approximately 15% seen only once; the top ten take 20% to 25%. The specimen was PBMCs or a T cell subset sorted from them (not recorded which). The receptor set was obtained from a man in his late teens or twenties who had mild COVID-19 (a few samples of this study predate the infection). Cell type and time point are not known.

This chain uses TRBV12-3 or TRBV12-4 with TRBJ2-1; D ambiguous. Trimming cost V 4 bases and J 13 bases, with 11 bases left between them. CDR3 length: 11 residues. CDR3 region: CASSSIHLQFF. As DNA, the CDR3 is TGTGCCAGCAGTTCTATACATCTCCAGTTCTTC.

This clonotype was detected only a few times. The rearrangement links TRBV6-5 to TRBJ1-5, with a weak D call TRBD1 (5 bases). Trimming removed 6 bases at V and 7 bases at J, with 16 bases between. CDR3 length: 14 residues. Germline CDR1 reads MNHEY; CDR2 reads SVGAGI. The CDR3 protein is CASSQGRGDQPQHF. CDR3 in DNA: TGTGCCAGCAGCCAGGGCCGAGGGGACCAGCCCCAGCATTTT.

The CDR3 coding sequence is TGTGCCAGCAGCGCCCTGGGCAGGGGGAGCCCCCTAGCCCAGCATTTT. This codes for CASSALGRGSPLAQHF. The chain uses TRBV4-2 and TRBJ1-5; 7 bases fit TRBD1. V lost 5 bases, J lost 11 bases, and 18 bases stayed unmatched. The CDR3 contains 16 residues. CDR1 is LGHNA, CDR2 YNFKEQ, per germline.

Only a few counts were recorded for this clonotype. V is TRBV7-3 and J is TRBJ2-5, with D perhaps TRBD2 (5 bases). Germline-derived CDR1 and CDR2 are SGHTA and FQGTGA. V was trimmed by 2 bases and J by 0 bases, leaving 10 bases between them. The CDR3 is 15 residues long. DNA for the CDR3: TGTGCCAGCAGCTTATACGGACTGAACCAAGAGACCCAGTACTTC. It translates to CASSLYGLNQETQYF.

At least ten counts were recorded for this clonotype. The rearrangement links TRBV10-2 to TRBJ1-5; D unresolved. Germline V lookup: CDR1 WSHSY, CDR2 SAAADI. CDR3 length equals 13 residues. V was clipped by 5 bases and J by 13 bases, with 18 bases between them. The CDR3 region is CASSTLVESPQHF. CDR3 in DNA: TGCGCCAGCAGTACCCTCGTGGAGTCTCCTCAGCATTTT.

This clonotype was recorded many times. The rearrangement links TRBV7-9 to TRBJ2-1; D gene uncertain. The germline V and J ends were trimmed by 5 bases and 4 bases, with 6 bases remaining between them. Germline V gene sequence: CDR1 SEHNR, CDR2 FQNEAQ (reference sequence). The CDR3 runs to 12 residues. DNA for the CDR3: TGTGCCAGCAGCCCTACTTACAATGAGCAGTTCTTC. Translated: CASSPTYNEQFF.

This clonotype was seen once. The V and J genes are TRBV6-2 or TRBV6-3 and TRBJ2-3, with 8 bases identical to TRBD2. Germline V CDR1 and CDR2: MNHEY, SVGEGT. The CDR3 is 15 amino acids. The ends lost 2 bases at V and 2 bases at J; junction bases unmatched: 3. CDR3 residues: CASSYERGYTDTQYF. In DNA form, the CDR3 reads TGTGCCAGCAGTTACGAGCGGGGGTACACAGATACGCAGTATTTT.

This chain connects TRBV12-3 or TRBV12-4 to TRBJ2-5, with D maybe TRBD2 (6 bases). The CDR3 has 15 residues. Trimming cost V 2 bases and J 4 bases, with 14 bases left between them. In DNA, the CDR3 is TGTGCCAGCAGTTTATGGCAACCCGGGGGAGAGACCCAGTACTTC. This sequence encodes CASSLWQPGGETQYF.

This sequence joins TRBV4-2 and TRBJ2-7; D not resolved. The ends were cut back, 0 bases at V and 3 bases at J, with 18 bases in the middle. In germline, CDR1 is LGHNA, CDR2 YNFKEQ. The CDR3 loop spans 17 amino acids. CDR3 nucleotide sequence: TGTGCCAGCAGCCAAGATGGAGAGTCCGGTTTCGTCTACGAGCAGTACTTC. It codes for CASSQDGESGFVYEQYF.

This clonotype was seen a few times. The J gene is TRBJ1-2, the V gene TRBV6-5, with 7 bases aligning to TRBD1. Germline CDR1 is MNHEY and CDR2 is SVGAGI. This CDR3 comprises 15 residues. V lost 6 bases, J lost 7 bases, and 14 bases stayed unmatched. CDR3 sequence reads: CASRLNEQGWGGYTF. CDR3 DNA: TGTGCCAGCAGACTAAACGAACAGGGGTGGGGTGGCTACACCTTC.

Only a few counts were recorded for this clonotype. This CDR3 reads CASSLPPGSGETQYF. CDR3 in DNA: TGTGCCAGCAGCTTGCCCCCAGGGAGTGGTGAGACCCAGTACTTC. The rearrangement links TRBV5-6 to TRBJ2-5; D possibly uses TRBD1 or TRBD2 (5 bases each). V lost 1 base to trimming and J lost 5 bases, with 15 bases between them. Germline V gene data show CDR1 as SGHDT and CDR2 as YYEEEE. The CDR3 consists of 15 residues. Based on the CDR3 plus reference TRBV5-6 and TRBJ2-5, the full variable domain is DAGVTQSPTHLIKTRGQQVTLRCSPKSGHDTVSWYQQALGQGPQFIFQYYEEEERQRGNFPDRFSGHQFPNYSSELNVNALLLGDSALYLCASSLPPGSGETQYFGPGTRLLVL.

In its sample, this clonotype was seen a few times. At one of its ends the junction is not consistent with the germline gene, which may arise from a read error. CDR3 protein: CSAPQGAVLTEALF. CDR3 coding DNA: TGCAGTGCACCGCAGGGGGCGGTTCTCACTGAAGCTTTATTT. The chain combines TRBV20-1 with TRBJ1-1; 8 bases are a match to TRBD1. Germline values: CDR1 DFQATT, CDR2 SNEGSKA (reference sequence). The CDR3 consists of 14 residues.

V gene TRBV19 combines with J gene TRBJ1-5; D call uncertain. Trimming removed 7 bases at V and 4 bases at J, with 11 bases between. The CDR3 is made up of 13 amino acids. CDR1 is LNHDA, CDR2 SQIVND, per germline (reference sequence). Written as DNA, the CDR3 is TGTGCCAGTAACCCCCAGGCAAATCAGCCCCAGCATTTT. It specifies CASNPQANQPQHF.

This clonotype showed up just a few times. The chain employs TRBV10-3 and TRBJ2-5; D is perhaps TRBD1 (6 bases). V was clipped by 3 bases and J by 5 bases, with 22 bases between them. Germline CDR1 and CDR2: ENHRY and SYGVKD. This CDR3 is 17 amino acids long. The CDR3, as DNA: TGTGCCATCAGTGATGATGGGACACGGGGAATAGTTGAGACCCAGTACTTC. This sequence encodes CAISDDGTRGIVETQYF.

V is TRBV5-1 and J is TRBJ2-6; D gene unclear. Deletions cut 0 bases from V and 0 bases from J, with 7 bases between. Germline V CDR1 and CDR2: SGHRS, YFSETQ. This CDR3 spans 16 amino acids. CDR3 residues: CASSLVPLSGANVLTF. In nucleotides, the CDR3 is TGCGCCAGCAGCTTGGTGCCCCTCTCTGGGGCCAACGTCCTGACTTTC. Based on the CDR3 plus reference TRBV5-1 and TRBJ2-6, the full variable domain is KAGVTQTPRYLIKTRGQQVTLSCSPISGHRSVSWYQQTPGQGLQFLFEYFSETQRNKGNFPGRFSGRQFSNSRSEMNVSTLELGDSALYLCASSLVPLSGANVLTFGAGSRLTVL.

The V gene is TRBV29-1, the J gene TRBJ2-1; tentatively, D is TRBD1 (6 bases). Trimming stripped 5 bases from V and 7 bases from J, with 12 bases between. Germline V gives CDR1 SQVTM, CDR2 ANQGSEA. There are 12 residues in the CDR3. Here the CDR3 reads CSVQHRDNEQFF. The CDR3 DNA follows: TGCAGCGTTCAACACAGGGATAATGAGCAGTTCTTC.

V is TRBV6-5 and J is TRBJ1-2; D unclear. V lost 5 bases to trimming and J lost 4 bases, with 11 bases between them. The CDR3 has 13 amino acids. CDR1 and CDR2 (germline): MNHEY, SVGAGI. CDR3 coding DNA: TGTGCCAGCAGTCCCTCATTGGGCTATGGCTACACCTTC. Encoded protein: CASSPSLGYGYTF.

The chain carries TRBV7-2 and TRBJ1-1; D is perhaps TRBD1 (5 bases). Germline V gene data show CDR1 as SGHTA and CDR2 as FQGNSA. This CDR3 contains 15 residues. The V and J ends lost 4 bases and 1 base respectively, with 13 bases between them. The CDR3 here is CASSYVGRGNTEAFF. Written as DNA, the CDR3 is TGTGCCAGCAGCTACGTCGGGAGGGGGAACACTGAAGCTTTCTTT.

The rearrangement joins TRBV5-1 to TRBJ2-1, with 8 bases matching TRBD2. The DNA end is a closer match to TRBJ2-7, so the J assignment may be wrong. Germline V gene data show CDR1 as SGHRS and CDR2 as YFSETQ. This CDR3 has 15 residues. The CDR3 protein is CASSLAGGESYEQYF. The CDR3 nucleotides read TGCGCCAGCAGCTTGGCCGGGGGGGAATCCTACGAGCAGTACTTC.